The clone carrying this TCR beta chain was picked up many times. TCRdb reanalysed the RT-PCR reads using MiXCR and keeps one entry per CDR3 protein. The sample consists of about 230,000 distinct CDR3 sequences, roughly 13% of them appearing once. This entry belongs to a study of patients and donors after allogeneic stem cell transplantation. The TCR sequence derives from a human donor who was either an allogeneic HSCT recipient or a stem cell or donor lymphocyte infusion donor (not recorded which). It is not recorded whose cells these are; they may come from a transplant donor. The source material was blood, either unsorted or a sorted T cell fraction (not recorded which).

The CDR3 sequence: CSAPIGRLYGYTF. CDR3 bases: TGCAGTGCCCCTATAGGGCGCCTCTATGGCTACACCTTC. J is TRBJ1-2 and V is TRBV20-1; the D is unclear. This CDR3 contains 13 residues. Trimming took off 6 bases at V and 4 bases at J, with 15 bases between the two ends. Germline CDR1 is DFQATT and CDR2 is SNEGSKA (reference sequence).